This T cell receptor (beta chain) came from a study of OX40 agonist ivuxolimab in advanced cancers. Study summary: Patients were dosed with the agonistic anti-OX40 (CD134) antibody ivuxolimab.

Method: immunoSEQ multiplex PCR; TCRdb's copy keeps in-frame clones and lacks some. The top ten hold around 32% of the sample, which has about 15,000 clones, more than 65% seen once. General study results and limits: More expanded clones were found, on average, in CD8+ than in CD4+ T cells.

Regarding this clone: Its target is not known.

The input for sequencing was CD4+ or CD8+ T cells sorted from blood, taken in a trial of the OX40 agonist ivuxolimab. The sequence derives from an adult with an advanced solid tumor such as melanoma, head and neck, liver or kidney cancer.

This chain's CDR3 is CASSQGTPLHF. CDR3 nucleotide sequence: TGCGCCAGCAGCCAAGGGACACCCCTCCACTTT. This chain joins TRBV4-1 and TRBJ1-6; D unclear. V was pared by 1 base and J by 11 bases, with 3 bases between. This CDR3 spans 11 amino acids. Germline V CDR1 and CDR2: MGHRA, YSYEKL.